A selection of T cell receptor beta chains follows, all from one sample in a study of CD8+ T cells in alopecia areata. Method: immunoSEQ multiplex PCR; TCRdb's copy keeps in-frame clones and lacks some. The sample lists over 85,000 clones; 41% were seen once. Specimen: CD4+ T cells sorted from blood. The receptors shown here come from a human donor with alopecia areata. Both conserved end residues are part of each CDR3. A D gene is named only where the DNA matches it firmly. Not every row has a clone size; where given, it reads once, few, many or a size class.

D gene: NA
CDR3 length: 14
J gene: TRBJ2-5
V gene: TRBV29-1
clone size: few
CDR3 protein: CSVGWRSRAETQYF
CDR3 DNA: TGCAGCGTTGGATGGCGCTCCCGGGCGGAGACCCAGTACTTC

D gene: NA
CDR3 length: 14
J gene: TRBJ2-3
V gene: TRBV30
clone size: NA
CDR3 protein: CAWTPGLAADTQYF
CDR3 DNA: TGTGCCTGGACCCCTGGGCTAGCCGCAGATACGCAGTATTTT

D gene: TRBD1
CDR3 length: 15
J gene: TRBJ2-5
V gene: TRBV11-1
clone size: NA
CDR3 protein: CASSLLGTGKETQYF
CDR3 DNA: TGTGCCAGCAGCTTACTGGGGACAGGGAAAGAGACCCAGTACTTC

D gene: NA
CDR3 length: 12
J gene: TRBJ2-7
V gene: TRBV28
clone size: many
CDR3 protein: CASSFFLAEQYF
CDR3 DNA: TGTGCCAGCAGTTTCTTTCTGGCCGAGCAGTACTTC

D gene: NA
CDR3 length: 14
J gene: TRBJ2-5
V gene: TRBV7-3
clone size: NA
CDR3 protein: CASSSRAYQETQYF
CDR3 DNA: TGTGCCAGCAGCTCGAGGGCGTACCAAGAGACCCAGTACTTC

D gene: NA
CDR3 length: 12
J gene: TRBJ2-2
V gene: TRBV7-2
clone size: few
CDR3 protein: CASSLGVAWLFF
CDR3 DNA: TGTGCCAGCAGCTTAGGTGTAGCGTGGCTGTTTTTT

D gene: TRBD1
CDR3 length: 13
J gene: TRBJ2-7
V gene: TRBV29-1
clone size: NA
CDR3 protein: CSATGTASYEQYF
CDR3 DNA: TGCAGCGCCACCGGGACAGCTTCCTACGAGCAGTACTTC

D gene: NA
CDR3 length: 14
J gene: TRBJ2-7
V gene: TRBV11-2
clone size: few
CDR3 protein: CASSHRTGGLEQYF
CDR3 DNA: TGTGCCAGCAGCCATCGGACCGGAGGGCTCGAGCAGTACTTC

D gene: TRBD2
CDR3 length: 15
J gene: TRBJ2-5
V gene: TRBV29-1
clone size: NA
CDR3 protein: CSGRTSGGAGETQYF
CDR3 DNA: TGCAGCGGTAGGACTAGCGGGGGGGCCGGGGAGACCCAGTACTTC

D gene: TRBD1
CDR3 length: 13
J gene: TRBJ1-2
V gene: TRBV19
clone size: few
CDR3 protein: CASSLQGAGGYTF
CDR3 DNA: TGTGCCAGTAGTCTACAGGGGGCTGGCGGCTACACCTTC

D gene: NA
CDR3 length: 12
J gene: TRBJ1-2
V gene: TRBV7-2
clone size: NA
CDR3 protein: CASSGFRGGYTF
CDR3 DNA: TGTGCCAGCAGTGGGTTCAGGGGCGGCTACACCTTC

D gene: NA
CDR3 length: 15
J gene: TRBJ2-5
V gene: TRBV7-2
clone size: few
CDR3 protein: CASSSNGERQETQYF
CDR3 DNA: TGTGCCAGCAGCTCGAACGGGGAAAGGCAAGAGACCCAGTACTTC

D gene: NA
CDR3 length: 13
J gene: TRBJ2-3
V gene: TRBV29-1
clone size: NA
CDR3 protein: CSVARDQGDTQYF
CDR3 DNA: TGCAGCGTTGCAAGGGACCAAGGGGATACGCAGTATTTT

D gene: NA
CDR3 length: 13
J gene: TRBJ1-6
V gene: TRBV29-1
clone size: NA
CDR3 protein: CSVGASRDSPLHF
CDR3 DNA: TGCAGCGTTGGGGCCTCCAGAGATTCACCCCTCCACTTT

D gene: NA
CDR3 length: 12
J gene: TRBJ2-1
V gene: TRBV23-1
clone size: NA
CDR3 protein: CASSPMTAIQFF
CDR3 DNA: TGCGCCAGCAGTCCGATGACAGCCATACAGTTCTTC

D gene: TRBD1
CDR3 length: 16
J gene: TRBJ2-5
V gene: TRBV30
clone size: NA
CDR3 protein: CAWSPHLGQGKETQYF
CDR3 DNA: TGTGCCTGGAGTCCCCACCTAGGACAGGGCAAAGAGACCCAGTACTTC

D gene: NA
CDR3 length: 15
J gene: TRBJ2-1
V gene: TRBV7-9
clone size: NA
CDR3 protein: CASRVDGSSYNEQFF
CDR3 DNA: TGTGCCAGCAGAGTGGACGGTAGCTCCTACAATGAGCAGTTCTTC

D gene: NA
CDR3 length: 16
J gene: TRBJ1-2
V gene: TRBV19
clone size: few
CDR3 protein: CASNPAGHTLIYGYTF
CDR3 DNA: TGTGCCAGCAACCCAGCAGGCCACACCCTGATCTATGGCTACACCTTC

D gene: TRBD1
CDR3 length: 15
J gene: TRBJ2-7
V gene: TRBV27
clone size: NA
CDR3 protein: CASRGPGQGSYEQYF
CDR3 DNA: TGTGCCAGCAGAGGACCGGGACAGGGGTCCTACGAGCAGTACTTC

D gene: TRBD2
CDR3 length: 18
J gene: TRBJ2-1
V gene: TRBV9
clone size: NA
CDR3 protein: CASSAPGLAGGPDLEQFF
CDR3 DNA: TGTGCCAGCAGCGCACCGGGACTAGCGGGGGGACCCGATTTGGAGCAGTTCTTC

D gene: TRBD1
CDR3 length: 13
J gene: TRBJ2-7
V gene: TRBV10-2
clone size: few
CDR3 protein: CASTRTGGYEQYF
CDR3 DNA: TGCGCCAGCACCCGGACAGGGGGGTACGAGCAGTACTTC

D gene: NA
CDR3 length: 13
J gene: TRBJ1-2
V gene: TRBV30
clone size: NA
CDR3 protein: CAWSAGEGVGYTF
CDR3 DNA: TGTGCCTGGAGTGCCGGGGAGGGGGTCGGCTACACCTTC

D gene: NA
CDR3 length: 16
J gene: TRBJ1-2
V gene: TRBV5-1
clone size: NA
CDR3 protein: CASSLGSRSNGEGYTF
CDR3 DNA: TGCGCCAGCAGCTTGGGTTCCCGGTCTAACGGGGAGGGCTACACCTTC

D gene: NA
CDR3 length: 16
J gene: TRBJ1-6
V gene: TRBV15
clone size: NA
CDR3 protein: CATSREESSYNSPLHF
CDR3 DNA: TGTGCCACCAGCAGAGAAGAGAGCTCCTATAATTCACCCCTCCACTTT

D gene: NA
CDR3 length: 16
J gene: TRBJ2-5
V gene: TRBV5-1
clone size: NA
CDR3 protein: CASSLGGGPYQETQYF
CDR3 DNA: TGCGCCAGCAGCTTGGGCGGGGGCCCGTACCAAGAGACCCAGTACTTC

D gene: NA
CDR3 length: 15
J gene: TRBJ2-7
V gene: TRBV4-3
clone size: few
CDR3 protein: CASSQESKGSYEQYF
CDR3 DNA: TGCGCCAGCAGCCAAGAGAGTAAGGGATCCTACGAGCAGTACTTC

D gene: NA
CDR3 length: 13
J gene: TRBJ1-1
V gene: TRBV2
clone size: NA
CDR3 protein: CASIEQTNTEAFF
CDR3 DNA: TGTGCCAGCATTGAACAGACGAACACTGAAGCTTTCTTT

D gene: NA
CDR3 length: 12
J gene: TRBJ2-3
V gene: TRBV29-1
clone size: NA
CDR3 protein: CSVRQGTDTQYF
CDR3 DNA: TGCAGCGTCCGACAGGGCACAGATACGCAGTATTTT

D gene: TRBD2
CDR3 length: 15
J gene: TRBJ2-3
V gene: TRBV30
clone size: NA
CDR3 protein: CAWNLAGGGTDTQYF
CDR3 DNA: TGTGCCTGGAATCTAGCGGGCGGAGGAACAGATACGCAGTATTTT

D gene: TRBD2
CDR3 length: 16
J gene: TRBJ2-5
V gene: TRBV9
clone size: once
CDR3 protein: CASSPGLAGVVETQYF
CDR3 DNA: TGTGCCAGCAGCCCAGGACTAGCGGGGGTTGTAGAGACCCAGTACTTC

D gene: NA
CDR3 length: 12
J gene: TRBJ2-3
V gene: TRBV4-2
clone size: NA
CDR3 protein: CASSQVADTQYF
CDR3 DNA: TGTGCCAGCAGCCAAGTGGCAGATACGCAGTATTTT

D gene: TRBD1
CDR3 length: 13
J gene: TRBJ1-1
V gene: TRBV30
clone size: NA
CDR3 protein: CAWADRVRTEAFF
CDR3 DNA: TGTGCCTGGGCCGACAGGGTCCGGACTGAAGCTTTCTTT

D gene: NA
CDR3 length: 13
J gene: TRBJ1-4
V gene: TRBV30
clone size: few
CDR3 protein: CAWSVQGGEKLFF
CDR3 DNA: TGTGCCTGGAGTGTACAGGGAGGGGAAAAACTGTTTTTT

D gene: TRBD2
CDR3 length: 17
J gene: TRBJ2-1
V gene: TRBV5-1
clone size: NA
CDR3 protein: CASSPGTSGRISNEQFF
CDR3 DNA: TGCGCCAGCAGCCCCGGGACTAGCGGGAGGATAAGTAATGAGCAGTTCTTC

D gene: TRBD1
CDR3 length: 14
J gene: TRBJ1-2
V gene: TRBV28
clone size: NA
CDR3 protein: CASSPRDRNYGYTF
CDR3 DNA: TGTGCCAGCAGTCCGCGGGACAGGAACTATGGCTACACCTTC

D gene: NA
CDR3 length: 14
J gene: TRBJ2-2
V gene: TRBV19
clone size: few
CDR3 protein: CASSIGGEAGELFF
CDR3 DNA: TGTGCCAGTAGTATTGGCGGGGAGGCCGGGGAGCTGTTTTTT

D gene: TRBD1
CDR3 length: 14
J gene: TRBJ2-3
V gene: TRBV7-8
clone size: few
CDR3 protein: CASSFAGQGDTQYF
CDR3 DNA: TGTGCCAGCAGCTTCGCCGGACAGGGGGATACGCAGTATTTT

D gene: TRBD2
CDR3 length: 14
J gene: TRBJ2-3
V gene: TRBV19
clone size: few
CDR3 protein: CASRTSGGPNTQYF
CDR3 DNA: TGTGCCAGTAGGACTAGCGGGGGGCCAAATACGCAGTATTTT

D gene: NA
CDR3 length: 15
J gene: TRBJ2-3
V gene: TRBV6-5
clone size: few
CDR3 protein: CASQPAGTLTDTQYF
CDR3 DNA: TGTGCCAGCCAACCTGCGGGGACCCTCACAGATACGCAGTATTTT

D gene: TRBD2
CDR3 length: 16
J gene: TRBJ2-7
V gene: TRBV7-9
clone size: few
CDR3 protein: CASSLRTSGGLWEQYF
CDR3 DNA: TGTGCCAGCAGCCTGAGGACTAGCGGGGGGCTCTGGGAGCAGTACTTC

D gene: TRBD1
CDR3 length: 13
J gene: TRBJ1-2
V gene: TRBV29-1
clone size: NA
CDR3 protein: CSVGGGIDYGYTF
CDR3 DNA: TGCAGCGTTGGAGGGGGCATCGACTATGGCTACACCTTC